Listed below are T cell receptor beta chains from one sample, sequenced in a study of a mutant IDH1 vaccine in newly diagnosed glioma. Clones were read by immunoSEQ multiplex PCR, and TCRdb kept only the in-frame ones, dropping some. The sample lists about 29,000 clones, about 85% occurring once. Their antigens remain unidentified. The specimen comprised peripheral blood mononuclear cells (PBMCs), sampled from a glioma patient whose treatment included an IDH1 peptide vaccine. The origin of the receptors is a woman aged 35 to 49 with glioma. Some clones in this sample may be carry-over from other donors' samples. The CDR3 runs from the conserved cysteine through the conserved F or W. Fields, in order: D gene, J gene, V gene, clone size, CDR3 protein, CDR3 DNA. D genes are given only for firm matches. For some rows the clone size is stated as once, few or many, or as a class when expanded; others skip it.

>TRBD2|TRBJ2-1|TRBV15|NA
CATSKESAGDTYNEQFF
TGTGCCACCAGCAAGGAATCAGCGGGGGATACCTACAATGAGCAGTTCTTC
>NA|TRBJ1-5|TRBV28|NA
CASSMGGEDQPQHF
TGTGCCAGCAGCATGGGAGGGGAAGACCAGCCCCAGCATTTT
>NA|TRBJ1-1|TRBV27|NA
CASTRTLGYTEAFF
TGTGCCAGCACTAGGACCCTAGGATACACTGAAGCTTTCTTT
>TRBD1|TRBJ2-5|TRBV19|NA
CASSGLGQGEETQYF
TGTGCCAGTAGTGGACTGGGACAGGGGGAGGAGACCCAGTACTTC
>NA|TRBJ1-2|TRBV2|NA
CASLRQKLFENYGYTF
TGTGCCAGCCTGAGGCAAAAGTTATTCGAGAACTATGGCTACACCTTC
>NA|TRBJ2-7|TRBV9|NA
CASSVSAFPSYEQYF
TGTGCCAGCAGCGTGTCGGCCTTTCCGAGCTACGAGCAGTACTTC
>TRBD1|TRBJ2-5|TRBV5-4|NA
CASSLIEGARETQYF
TGTGCCAGCAGCCTGATAGAGGGGGCGAGGGAGACCCAGTACTTC
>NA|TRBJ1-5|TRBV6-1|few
CARPQGEQPQHF
TGTGCCAGACCCCAGGGTGAGCAGCCCCAGCATTTT
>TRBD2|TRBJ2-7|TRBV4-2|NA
CASSQDGGSSYEQYF
TGTGCCAGCAGCCAAGATGGCGGGAGCTCCTACGAGCAGTACTTC
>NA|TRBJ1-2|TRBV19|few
CASRLQGLHGYTF
TGTGCCAGTAGATTGCAGGGGCTCCATGGCTACACCTTC
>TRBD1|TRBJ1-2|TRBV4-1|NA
CASSQERGLWGGYTF
TGCGCCAGCAGCCAAGAAAGGGGGCTGTGGGGTGGCTACACCTTC
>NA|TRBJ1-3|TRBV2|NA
CASIWALRNTIYF
TGTGCCAGCATATGGGCCCTTCGAAACACCATATATTTT
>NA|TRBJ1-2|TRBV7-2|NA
CASKSPSLMASHYGYTF
TGTGCCAGCAAATCCCCTTCCCTCATGGCTTCTCACTATGGCTACACCTTC
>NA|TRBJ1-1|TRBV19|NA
CASGLRVPNSEAFF
TGTGCCAGTGGCCTAAGGGTCCCCAACTCTGAAGCTTTCTTT
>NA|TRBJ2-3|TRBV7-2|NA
CASSSTGARTDTQYF
TGTGCCAGCAGCTCTACTGGCGCCCGCACAGATACGCAGTATTTT
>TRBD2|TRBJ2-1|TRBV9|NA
CASSPSGRNEQFF
TGTGCCAGCAGCCCTAGCGGCCGGAATGAGCAGTTCTTC
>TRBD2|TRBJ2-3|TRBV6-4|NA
CASSVSGGAADTQYF
TGTGCCAGCAGCGTTAGCGGGGGGGCGGCAGATACGCAGTATTTT
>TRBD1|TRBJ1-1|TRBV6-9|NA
CASSFLPHQDRVAFF
TGTGCCAGCAGTTTCTTGCCCCATCAGGACAGGGTGGCTTTCTTT
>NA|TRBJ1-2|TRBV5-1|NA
CASSLEGYGYTF
TGCGCCAGCAGCTTGGAAGGATATGGCTACACCTTC
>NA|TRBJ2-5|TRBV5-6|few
CASSPRFRSQETQYF
TGTGCCAGCAGCCCCCGTTTTAGGTCCCAAGAGACCCAGTACTTC
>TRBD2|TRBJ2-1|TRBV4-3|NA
CASSQGTSIVYSEQFF
TGCGCCAGCAGCCAAGGGACTAGCATCGTCTACAGTGAGCAGTTCTTC
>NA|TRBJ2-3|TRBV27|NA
CASSDVGTDTQYF
TGTGCCAGCAGTGACGTAGGCACAGATACGCAGTATTTT
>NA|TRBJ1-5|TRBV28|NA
CASRGTELLNQPQHF
TGTGCCAGCAGGGGGACGGAGCTTCTCAATCAGCCCCAGCATTTT
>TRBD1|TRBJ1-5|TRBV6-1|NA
CASSAGGTANQPQHF
TGTGCCAGCAGTGCGGGGGGGACAGCTAATCAGCCCCAGCATTTT